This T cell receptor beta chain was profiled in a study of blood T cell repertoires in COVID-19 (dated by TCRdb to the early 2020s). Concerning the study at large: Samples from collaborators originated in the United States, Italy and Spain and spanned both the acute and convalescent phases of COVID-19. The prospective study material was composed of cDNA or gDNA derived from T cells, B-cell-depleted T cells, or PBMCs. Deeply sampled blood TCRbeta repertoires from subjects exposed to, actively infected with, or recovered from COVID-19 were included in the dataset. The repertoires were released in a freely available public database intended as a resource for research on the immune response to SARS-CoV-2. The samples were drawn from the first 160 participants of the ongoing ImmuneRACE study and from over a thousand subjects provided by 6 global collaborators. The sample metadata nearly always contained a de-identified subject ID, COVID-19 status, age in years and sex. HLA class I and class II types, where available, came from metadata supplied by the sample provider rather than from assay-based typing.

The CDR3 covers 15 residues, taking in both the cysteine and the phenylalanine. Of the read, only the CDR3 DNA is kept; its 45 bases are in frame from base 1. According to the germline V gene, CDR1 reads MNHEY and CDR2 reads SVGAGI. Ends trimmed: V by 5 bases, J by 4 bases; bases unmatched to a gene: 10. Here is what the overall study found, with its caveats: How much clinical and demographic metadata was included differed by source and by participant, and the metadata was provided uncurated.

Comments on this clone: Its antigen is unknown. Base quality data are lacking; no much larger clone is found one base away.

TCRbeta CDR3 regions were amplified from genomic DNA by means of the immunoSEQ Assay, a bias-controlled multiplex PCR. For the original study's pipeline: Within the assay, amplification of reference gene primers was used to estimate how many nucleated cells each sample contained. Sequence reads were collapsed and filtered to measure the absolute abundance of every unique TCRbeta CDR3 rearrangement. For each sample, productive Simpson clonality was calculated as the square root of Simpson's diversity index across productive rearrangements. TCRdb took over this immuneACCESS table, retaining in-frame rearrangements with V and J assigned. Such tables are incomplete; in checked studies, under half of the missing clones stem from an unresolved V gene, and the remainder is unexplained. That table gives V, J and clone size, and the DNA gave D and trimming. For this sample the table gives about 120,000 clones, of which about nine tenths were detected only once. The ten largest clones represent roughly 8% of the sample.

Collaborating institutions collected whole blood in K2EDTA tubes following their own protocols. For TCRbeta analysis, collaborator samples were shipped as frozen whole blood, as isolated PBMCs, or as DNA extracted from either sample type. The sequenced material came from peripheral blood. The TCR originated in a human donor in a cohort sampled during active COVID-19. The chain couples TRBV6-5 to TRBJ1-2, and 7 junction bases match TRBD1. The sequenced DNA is TGTGCCAGCAGTCCTGGGTGGGGACAGACCTATGGCTACACCTTC. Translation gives CASSPGWGQTYGYTF.